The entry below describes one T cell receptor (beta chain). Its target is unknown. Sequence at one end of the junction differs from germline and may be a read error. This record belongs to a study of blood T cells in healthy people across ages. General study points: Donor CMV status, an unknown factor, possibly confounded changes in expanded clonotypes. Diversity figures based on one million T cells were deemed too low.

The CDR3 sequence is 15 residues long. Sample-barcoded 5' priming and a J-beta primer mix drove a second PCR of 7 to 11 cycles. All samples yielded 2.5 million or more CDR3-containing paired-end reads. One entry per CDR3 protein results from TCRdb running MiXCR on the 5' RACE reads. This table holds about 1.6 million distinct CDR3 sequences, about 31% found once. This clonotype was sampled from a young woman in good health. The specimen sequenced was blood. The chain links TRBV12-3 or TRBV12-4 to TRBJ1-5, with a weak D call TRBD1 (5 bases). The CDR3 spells CVSSDSYVSNQPQHF. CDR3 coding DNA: TGTGTCAGCAGTGACAGTTATGTTAGCAATCAGCCCCAGCATTTT.